Presented here are 21 T cell receptor beta chains from one specimen sequenced in a study of CD8 T cells in ankylosing spondylitis. MiXCR, applied by TCRdb to the 5' RACE reads, yields one record per CDR3 protein. Of 200,000 to 250,000 distinct CDR3 sequences in the sample, roughly 26% were seen once. The sequencing input was blood, either unsorted or a sorted T cell fraction (not recorded which). These receptors were taken from a male donor with ankylosing spondylitis or in good health (not recorded which).

This clonotype has at least ten counts. The V call is TRBV2, the J call TRBJ2-1; TRBD1 matches at 9 bases. Trimming removed 6 bases from V and 1 base from J; junction bases left unmatched: 4. This CDR3 is built from 15 residues. CDR1 and CDR2 from the germline V gene are SNHLY and FYNNEI. The CDR3 region has the DNA TGTGCCAGCAGGCTGGGACAGGGATCCTACAATGAGCAGTTCTTC. Its protein product is CASRLGQGSYNEQFF.

The V and J genes are TRBV12-3 or TRBV12-4 and TRBJ2-2, with TRBD1 as a possible D gene (6 bases). The CDR3 runs to 12 residues. The ends were cut back, 5 bases at V and 9 bases at J, with 10 bases in the middle. In DNA form, the CDR3 reads TGTGCCAGCAGTCCAGGGGTTCGGGAGCTGTTTTTT. This sequence encodes CASSPGVRELFF.

V usage is TRBV29-1 and J usage is TRBJ2-3; D unclear. The germline gives CDR1 SQVTM, CDR2 ANQGSEA. V lost 0 bases, J lost 14 bases, and 12 bases lay in between. CDR3 size: 11 residues. In DNA, the CDR3 is TGCAGCGTTGAAGAGGCTACCGAGCGGTATTTT. Its protein product is CSVEEATERYF.

This clonotype was counted ten times or more. V is TRBV9 and J is TRBJ2-3; 10 nucleotides line up with TRBD1. Germline trimming cut 4 bases from V and 0 bases from J; bases unmatched to any gene: 14. This CDR3 is built from 19 residues. Germline assignment: CDR1 SGDLS and CDR2 YYNGEE. The CDR3 region is CASSSFRDRGMTSTDTQYF. In DNA form, the CDR3 reads TGTGCCAGCAGCTCATTCCGGGACAGGGGTATGACTAGCACAGATACGCAGTATTTT.

This clonotype showed up many times. The genes are TRBV20-1 and TRBJ2-5, with a possible D match to TRBD1 (6 bases). The V and J ends lost 1 base and 4 bases respectively, with 16 bases between them. CDR1 is DFQATT, CDR2 SNEGSKA, per germline (reference sequence). The CDR3 is 15 amino acids. The CDR3 is CSARGWAGVGETQYF. CDR3 sequence (DNA): TGCAGTGCTAGAGGTTGGGCAGGGGTCGGAGAGACCCAGTACTTC.

This clonotype has ten or more counts. V usage is TRBV29-1 and J usage is TRBJ2-3; no clear D gene. The V and J ends lost 2 bases and 9 bases respectively, with 12 bases between them. The germline V gene encodes CDR1 SQVTM and CDR2 ANQGSEA. This CDR3 is built from 12 residues. The CDR3 region has the DNA TGCAGCGTTGAATCCGGCGGCCAGACGCAGTATTTT. Its translation: CSVESGGQTQYF.

This chain links TRBV7-2 with TRBJ2-7; D remains unclear. The ends were cut back, 3 bases at V and 2 bases at J, with 8 bases in the middle. The CDR3 length is 13 residues. CDR1 and CDR2 (germline): SGHTA, FQGNSA. CDR3 bases: TGTGCCAGCAGCTTCGCCCAGACCTACGAGCAGTACTTC. Translating it yields CASSFAQTYEQYF.

The chain recombines TRBV6-6 with TRBJ2-1, with 7 bases lining up with TRBD2. This CDR3 region has 16 residues. V dropped 4 bases and J dropped 7; count of bases not matched to a gene: 13. The germline V gene has CDR1 MNHNY and CDR2 SVGAGI (reference sequence). CDR3 nucleotides: TGTGCCAGCAGTTCCCCGGGGGGTCCTTCCGGGAATGAGCAGTTCTTC. Translated: CASSSPGGPSGNEQFF.

In this sample, this clonotype turned up a few times. The rearrangement joins TRBV29-1 to TRBJ2-5; TRBD1 is a possible D gene (5 bases). Trimming removed 6 bases from V and 2 bases from J, with 7 bases in between. Germline V gene lookup returns CDR1 SQVTM and CDR2 ANQGSEA. This CDR3 is 11 amino acids long. The CDR3 region has the DNA TGCAGCGTGGGGCTGCAAGAGACCCAGTACTTC. Protein: CSVGLQETQYF.

This clonotype was recorded many times. The rearrangement joins TRBV29-1 to TRBJ2-3; D uncertain. The CDR3 spans 15 residues. Trimming removed 5 bases at V and 0 bases at J, with 15 bases between. CDR1 is SQVTM and CDR2 is ANQGSEA in the germline V gene. CDR3 sequence reads: CSVSGFFGSTDTQYF. CDR3 DNA sequence: TGCAGCGTTTCCGGCTTTTTTGGGAGCACAGATACGCAGTATTTT.

This CDR3 reads CSARGQTGTNYGYTF. CDR3 nucleotide sequence: TGCAGTGCTAGAGGCCAGACAGGGACCAACTATGGCTACACCTTC. V and J are TRBV20-1 and TRBJ1-2, with 7 bases identical to TRBD1. Looked up from germline, CDR1 is DFQATT and CDR2 is SNEGSKA (reference sequence). V was clipped by 1 base and J by 2 bases; unmatched bases: 7. The CDR3 runs to 15 residues.

The chain recombines TRBV20-1 with TRBJ1-1, with a weak D call TRBD1 (6 bases). The germline CDR1 and CDR2 sequences are DFQATT and SNEGSKA (reference sequence). V lost 0 bases, J lost 2 bases, and 13 bases lay in between. This CDR3 is built from 15 residues. CDR3 DNA: TGCAGTGCTAGAGAACTGCAGGGGACAAACACTGAAGCTTTCTTT. Residues: CSARELQGTNTEAFF.

The V call is TRBV29-1, the J call TRBJ1-1; a weak D match, TRBD1 (5 bases). V was shortened by 3 bases and J by 1 base, with 12 bases between the two germline ends. Per germline, CDR1 SQVTM and CDR2 ANQGSEA. This CDR3 is built from 14 residues. CDR3 in DNA: TGCAGCGTTGACGTTTCAGGGACGAACACTGAAGCTTTCTTT. Its protein product is CSVDVSGTNTEAFF.

Only a few counts were recorded for this clonotype. This chain links TRBV29-1 with TRBJ2-7; D may be TRBD1 (6 bases). Germline V gene sequence: CDR1 SQVTM, CDR2 ANQGSEA. The length of the CDR3 is 14 residues. The V gene lost 6 bases and the J gene lost 5 bases, with 20 bases spanning the gap. CDR3 residues: CSVINRVRWDEQYF. DNA of the CDR3: TGCAGCGTCATAAACAGGGTCAGATGGGACGAGCAGTACTTC.

This clonotype was observed many times. This sequence joins TRBV10-3 and TRBJ1-1; possible D gene TRBD1, 6 bases. V lost 0 bases to trimming and J lost 6 bases, with 17 bases between them. Germline values: CDR1 ENHRY, CDR2 SYGVKD. The CDR3 has 16 amino acids. This chain's CDR3 is CAISESFTGGSAEAFF. Written as DNA, the CDR3 is TGTGCCATCAGTGAGTCTTTTACCGGGGGCTCGGCTGAAGCTTTCTTT.

The chain links TRBV6-5 to TRBJ2-7; 10 nucleotides line up with TRBD1. The germline gives CDR1 MNHEY, CDR2 SVGAGI. The V gene end was trimmed by 4 bases and the J gene end by 7 bases; junction bases not matched to a gene: 10. The CDR3 spans 15 residues. In nucleotides, the CDR3 is TGTGCCAGCAGTTCATCCGGGACAGGGGCAGGGGAGCAGTACTTC. The encoded protein is CASSSSGTGAGEQYF.

The sample holds many counts of this clonotype. The rearrangement uses TRBV10-3 and TRBJ1-4; D gene unclear. V was pared by 3 bases and J by 8 bases, with 13 bases between. Germline V lookup: CDR1 ENHRY, CDR2 SYGVKD. The CDR3 runs 14 residues. The chain's CDR3 is CAISDGVIREKLFF. The CDR3 DNA reads as TGTGCCATCAGTGATGGGGTTATCAGGGAAAAACTGTTTTTT.

The V call is TRBV15, the J call TRBJ2-7, with D unclear. Between the trimmed V and J ends, which lost 1 base and 3 bases, there was a span of 13 bases. This CDR3 has 15 amino acids. CDR1 is LNHNV and CDR2 is YYDKDF in the germline V gene (reference sequence). CDR3 bases: TGTGCCACCAGCAGAGTTGAACCATTGCTCTACGAGCAGTACTTC. As protein: CATSRVEPLLYEQYF.

The chain links TRBV28 to TRBJ2-3; 10 nucleotides match TRBD1. Germline V gene lookup returns CDR1 MDHEN and CDR2 SYDVKM. The junction had 0 bases not matched to a gene; V was cut back by 5 bases and J by 1 base. CDR3 length: 14 amino acids. This CDR3 reads CASSGQGGTDTQYF. DNA of the CDR3: TGTGCCAGCAGTGGACAGGGGGGCACAGATACGCAGTATTTT.

This clonotype showed up many times. V usage is TRBV28 and J usage is TRBJ2-5; TRBD2 agrees at 8 bases. V trimming: 3 bases; J trimming: 4 bases; junction bases outside the gene matches: 10. CDR3 size: 16 residues. CDR1 MDHEN and CDR2 SYDVKM come from the germline V gene. CDR3 coding DNA: TGTGCCAGCAGTTTTAGTCGGCGGGAGGTGGGAGAGACCCAGTACTTC. It translates to CASSFSRREVGETQYF. The variable domain in full, completed from reference TRBV28 and TRBJ2-5, reads DVKVTQSSRYLVKRTGEKVFLECVQDMDHENMFWYRQDPGLGLRLIYFSYDVKMKEKGDIPEGYSVSREKKERFSLILESASTNQTSMYLCASSFSRREVGETQYFGPGTRLLVL.

This clonotype was detected many times. This chain uses TRBV2 with TRBJ2-2; possible D gene TRBD1, 6 bases. The CDR3 is made up of 16 amino acids. Germline-derived CDR1 and CDR2 are SNHLY and FYNNEI. Deletions cut 2 bases from V and 1 base from J, with 11 bases between. This chain's CDR3 is CASSETGTWNTGELFF. The CDR3 nucleotides are TGTGCCAGCAGTGAAACGGGGACATGGAACACCGGGGAGCTGTTTTTT.